Listed below are T cell receptor beta chains from one sample, sequenced in a study of T cell responses to AZD1222 COVID-19 vaccine. Clones were sequenced by immunoSEQ multiplex PCR, and TCRdb holds only the in-frame ones, with some missing. The profile shows about 73,000 clones, around 88% of them singletons. Here the sequenced sample was peripheral blood, taken on day 0 of AZD1222 vaccination. The origin of the receptors is an adult in good health. Both conserved end residues are part of each CDR3.

>TRBV6-2/TRBV6-3|TRBJ2-1
CASSPIGGGYNEQFF
>TRBV27|TRBJ1-4
CASSLGQHNEKLFF
>TRBV10-3|TRBJ1-2
CATGDGVYGYTF
>TRBV27|TRBJ2-3
CASSSTGQDTQYF
>TRBV28|TRBJ2-7
CATEGPISYEQYF
>TRBV7-2|TRBJ2-7
CASSPSGGYEQYF
>TRBV7-3|TRBJ1-1
CASSFGRNTEAFF
>TRBV28|TRBJ1-3
CASRLGGGNTIYF
>TRBV11-2|TRBJ2-1
CASSSPGGSTFYNEQFF
>TRBV3-1/TRBV3-2|TRBJ2-1
CASSQASLGHNEQFF
>TRBV18|TRBJ1-5
CASSRAVRDGSQPQHF
>TRBV7-9|TRBJ2-4
CASSVSGGVLLAKNIQYF
>TRBV4-2|TRBJ2-1
CASSRGGGSSYNEQFF
>TRBV5-1|TRBJ1-4
CASSKKQGANEKLFF
>TRBV28|TRBJ1-2
CASSLGQARNYGYTF
>TRBV27|TRBJ2-5
CASRGGTVYQETQYF
>TRBV6-5|TRBJ1-2
CASSQRQGYGYTF
>TRBV28|TRBJ2-6
CASSFSAGANVLTF
>TRBV14|TRBJ2-5
CASREAGRGTETQYF
>TRBV9|TRBJ2-1
CASSVGGVRSNEQFF
>TRBV19|TRBJ2-3
CATRGQGTDTQYF
>TRBV6-2/TRBV6-3|TRBJ2-3
CASSYVGGDTQYF
>TRBV4-1|TRBJ2-6
CASSHLGANVLTF
>TRBV5-6|TRBJ1-2
CASSLGQYYGYTF
>TRBV9|TRBJ2-7
CASSTTGNEQYF
>TRBV4-1|TRBJ2-5
CASSAPKETQYF
>TRBV5-4|TRBJ2-7
CASSIGSRRASYEQYF
>TRBV18|TRBJ2-2
CASSPLVPTGELFF
>TRBV7-8|TRBJ2-1
CASSFWAGWNEQFF
>TRBV27|TRBJ2-7
CASSLTPGTEQYF
>TRBV4-1|TRBJ2-5
CASSQDRGTGGEETQYF
>TRBV9|TRBJ1-1
CASTSQGGNTEAFF
>TRBV6-1|TRBJ2-4
CASSEEAGAGNIQYF
>TRBV7-2|TRBJ2-2
CASSPVRASNTGELFF
>TRBV11-2|TRBJ2-5
CASTATGGWAQYF
>TRBV14|TRBJ2-2
CASSHSAGGTGELFF
>TRBV9|TRBJ2-5
CASSEVSGGRETQYF
>TRBV7-2|TRBJ2-3
CASSFSGLTDTQYF
>TRBV29-1|TRBJ2-1
CSVGGGRGGNEQFF
>TRBV7-9|TRBJ2-1
CASSSSTTGSGHEQFF
>TRBV13|TRBJ2-7
CASSPPGSADYEQYF
>TRBV9|TRBJ2-1
CASSVTGELASYNEQFF
>TRBV19|TRBJ2-1
CASDPAGRFNEQFF
>TRBV30|TRBJ1-2
CAWYGPGKDGYTF
>TRBV6-1|TRBJ1-5
CASSEVPLGPPQHF
>TRBV19|TRBJ1-5
CASSIWDSNQPQHF
>TRBV15|TRBJ1-6
CATSHGARLTAPYNSPLHF
>TRBV18|TRBJ1-1
CASSPRDRGRGNTEAFF
>TRBV2|TRBJ1-3
CASSRGITEISGNTIYF
>TRBV28|TRBJ2-7
CASSPPGQGREQYF
>TRBV6-5|TRBJ2-7
CASSRTSVEQYF
>TRBV2|TRBJ1-6
CASSEDGTLGSPLHF
>TRBV2|TRBJ1-1
CASSSQGRDTEAFF
>TRBV28|TRBJ1-6
CASSFGAGGSPLHF
>TRBV10-1|TRBJ2-3
CASHIPFSGGSSTDTQYF
>TRBV10-3|TRBJ1-2
CAIGEGNYGYTF
>TRBV20-1|TRBJ1-1
CSASFPEAFF